Listed below are T cell receptor beta chains from one sample, sequenced in a study of blood T cell repertoires in COVID-19. This table comes from immunoSEQ multiplex PCR, and its TCRdb copy is limited to in-frame clones, with some not included. The sample holds roughly 250,000 clones, 83% seen once. Sequencing used peripheral blood. Every receptor here comes from a human donor in a cohort sampled during active COVID-19. Each CDR3 is given with its conserved first and last residue. A D gene is named only where the DNA matches it firmly. Rows give clone size only sometimes, using once, few, many, or a class for an expanded clone.

v_gene	j_gene	abundance	d_gene	CDR3aa	CDR3nt
TRBV7-2	TRBJ1-6	NA	NA	CASRSNNSPLHF	TGTGCCAGCAGGAGTAATAATTCACCCCTCCACTTT
TRBV5-1	TRBJ1-2	NA	NA	CASSLKGELYTF	TGCGCCAGCAGCTTGAAGGGGGAGCTATACACCTTC
TRBV28	TRBJ2-5	NA	NA	CASSTGVSAETQYF	TGTGCCAGCAGTACCGGGGTTTCCGCAGAGACCCAGTACTTC
TRBV24-1	TRBJ2-5	NA	TRBD2	CATSDDDLRGTSGRAQETQYF	TGTGCCACCAGTGATGACGACCTCAGGGGGACTAGCGGGAGGGCTCAAGAGACCCAGTACTTC
TRBV6-2/TRBV6-3	TRBJ2-1	NA	NA	CASSPGTATNEQFF	TGTGCCAGCAGTCCCGGGACTGCTACCAATGAGCAGTTCTTC
TRBV19	TRBJ2-3	NA	TRBD1	CASRGTGKITDTQYF	TGTGCCAGTAGGGGGACAGGGAAGATAACAGATACGCAGTATTTT
TRBV5-4	TRBJ2-5	NA	NA	CASAPEGETQYF	TGTGCCAGCGCCCCGGAGGGCGAGACCCAGTACTTC
TRBV5-5	TRBJ1-1	NA	NA	CASSFTVNTEAFF	TGTGCCAGCAGCTTTACGGTTAACACTGAAGCTTTCTTT
TRBV5-1	TRBJ2-7	NA	NA	CASRRNDEQYF	TGCGCCAGCCGGCGGAATGACGAGCAGTACTTC
TRBV19	TRBJ1-6	NA	TRBD1	CASSEDRESPLHF	TGTGCCAGTAGTGAGGACAGGGAATCACCCCTCCACTTT
TRBV15	TRBJ2-1	NA	TRBD2	CATSTLAGDYNEQFF	TGTGCCACCAGCACCCTAGCGGGGGACTACAATGAGCAGTTCTTC
TRBV28	TRBJ2-7	NA	TRBD1	CASRSGTGYHEVYF	TGTGCCAGCAGGTCCGGGACAGGCTACCACGAAGTGTACTTC
TRBV12-5	TRBJ1-2	NA	NA	CASGLDVTRPYGYTF	TGTGCTAGTGGTTTGGACGTTACACGCCCCTATGGCTACACCTTC
TRBV19	TRBJ2-3	few	TRBD1	CASSIGQGADTQYF	TGTGCCAGTAGTATAGGACAGGGGGCAGATACGCAGTATTTT
TRBV9	TRBJ2-3	NA	NA	CASTISRGTTDTQYF	TGTGCCAGCACCATAAGCCGGGGAACGACAGATACGCAGTATTTT
TRBV2	TRBJ1-4	NA	TRBD1	CASRVDRGRTNEKLFF	TGTGCCAGCAGGGTGGACAGGGGGAGAACTAATGAAAAACTGTTTTTT
TRBV10-2	TRBJ2-1	NA	TRBD2	CASSGLAPYNEQFF	TGCGCCAGCAGCGGACTAGCCCCCTACAATGAGCAGTTCTTC
TRBV19	TRBJ1-4	NA	TRBD1	CASRGTGSLLNEKLFF	TGTGCCAGCCGGGGGACAGGGAGCCTACTTAATGAAAAACTGTTTTTT
TRBV7-6	TRBJ1-5	NA	NA	CASSSVAGDYQPQHF	TGTGCCAGCAGCTCCGTGGCGGGGGACTATCAGCCCCAGCATTTT
TRBV6-6	TRBJ2-7	NA	NA	CATALKPGYEQYF	TGTGCCACCGCGCTAAAACCAGGCTACGAGCAGTACTTC
TRBV18	TRBJ1-3	few	NA	CASSPLGGVGNTIYF	TGTGCCAGCTCACCCCTGGGGGGTGTTGGAAACACCATATATTTT
TRBV18	TRBJ2-3	NA	TRBD1	CASSSTGDTDTQYF	TGTGCCAGCTCCTCGACAGGGGATACAGATACGCAGTATTTT
TRBV2	TRBJ1-4	NA	NA	CATTRDTFNEKLFF	TGTGCCACCACCCGGGACACTTTCAATGAAAAACTGTTTTTT
TRBV2	TRBJ1-1	many	NA	CASSDGGDTEAFF	TGTGCCAGCAGCGACGGGGGGGACACTGAAGCTTTCTTT
TRBV6-4	TRBJ2-2	NA	NA	CASRMEGTGELFF	TGTGCCAGCAGGATGGAGGGTACCGGGGAGCTGTTTTTT
TRBV18	TRBJ2-7	NA	TRBD2	CASSPQQELATEGQYF	TGTGCCAGCTCACCACAGCAGGAACTAGCGACAGAAGGGCAGTACTTC